This is a list of T cell receptor beta chains from one sample in a study of OX40 agonist ivuxolimab in advanced cancers. Clones were read by immunoSEQ multiplex PCR, and TCRdb kept only the in-frame ones, dropping some. Of 55,000 to 60,000 clones in the sample, around four fifths were seen once. Source: CD4+ or CD8+ T cells sorted from blood, taken in a trial of the OX40 agonist ivuxolimab. The source of these receptors is an adult with an advanced solid tumor such as melanoma, head and neck, liver or kidney cancer. Each CDR3 is given with its conserved first and last residue. Each record gives: CDR3 protein, CDR3 DNA, J gene, D gene, CDR3 length, clone size, V gene. A D gene is named only where the DNA matches it firmly. Where a row states a size, it is once, few, many or the class of an expanded clone; other rows omit it.

CASSSDRGDIQYF,TGTGCCAGCAGCTCGGACAGGGGGGACATTCAGTACTTC,TRBJ2-4,TRBD1,13,NA,TRBV7-3
CASSYVGPIGEQYF,TGTGCCAGCAGTTACGTGGGGCCCATAGGGGAGCAGTACTTC,TRBJ2-7,NA,14,NA,TRBV6-5
CASRAGHSGANVLTF,TGTGCCAGCAGAGCAGGGCACTCTGGGGCCAACGTCCTGACTTTC,TRBJ2-6,NA,15,once,TRBV6-6
CASSPSTGVTTEAFF,TGTGCCAGCAGCCCCTCGACAGGGGTAACCACTGAAGCTTTCTTT,TRBJ1-1,TRBD1,15,NA,TRBV7-3
CASSPRQAPEGYTF,TGTGCCAGCAGTCCCCGACAGGCCCCAGAGGGCTACACCTTC,TRBJ1-2,NA,14,NA,TRBV27
CASRRTSGRVGQFF,TGTGCCAGTAGACGGACTAGCGGGAGGGTTGGGCAGTTCTTC,TRBJ2-1,TRBD2,14,NA,TRBV19
CASSQGTLGTTYNEQFF,TGTGCCAGCAGCCAAGGCACCCTAGGGACGACCTACAATGAGCAGTTCTTC,TRBJ2-1,NA,17,medium-sized,TRBV4-2
CASSLDTEAFF,TGTGCCAGCTCACTGGACACTGAAGCTTTCTTT,TRBJ1-1,NA,11,few,TRBV18
CASSQNYEQYF,TGTGCCAGCAGCCAAAACTACGAGCAGTACTTC,TRBJ2-7,NA,11,NA,TRBV6-1
CASSGTRLRQYF,TGTGCCAGTAGTGGGACTCGCCTAAGGCAGTACTTC,TRBJ2-7,NA,12,NA,TRBV19
CASSQQGGTDTQYF,TGTGCCAGCAGTCAACAGGGAGGCACAGATACGCAGTATTTT,TRBJ2-3,NA,14,few,TRBV6-4
CASSIGTGVYEQYF,TGTGCCAGTAGTATAGGGACAGGGGTCTACGAGCAGTACTTC,TRBJ2-7,TRBD1,14,NA,TRBV19
CASSQEPRWGTQYF,TGCGCCAGCAGCCAAGAACCGCGATGGGGGACCCAGTACTTC,TRBJ2-5,NA,14,NA,TRBV4-3
CASRAVGGAYEQYF,TGTGCCAGCAGAGCGGTGGGGGGGGCCTACGAGCAGTACTTC,TRBJ2-7,TRBD2,14,NA,TRBV6-5
CASSRGPPMTDEQFF,TGTGCCAGCAGCCGAGGGCCCCCCATGACCGATGAGCAGTTCTTC,TRBJ2-1,NA,15,few,TRBV14
CASSRTGSYEQYF,TGTGCCAGCAGCCGAACAGGATCCTACGAGCAGTACTTC,TRBJ2-7,NA,13,NA,TRBV7-9
CASRSSGGIYEQYF,TGTGCCAGCAGGTCTAGCGGGGGAATCTACGAGCAGTACTTC,TRBJ2-7,TRBD2,14,NA,TRBV6-1
CASSPTHANTGELFF,TGTGCCAGCAGCCCGACCCACGCGAACACCGGGGAGCTGTTTTTT,TRBJ2-2,NA,15,NA,TRBV7-3
CASSLDNRPLDTQYF,TGTGCCAGCAGCTTGGATAACAGACCGTTGGATACGCAGTATTTT,TRBJ2-3,NA,15,NA,TRBV5-4
CASRIAEETQYF,TGTGCCAGCAGGATAGCGGAAGAGACCCAGTACTTC,TRBJ2-5,NA,12,NA,TRBV2
CASSSDISGNTIYF,TGTGCCAGCAGCTCAGACATCTCTGGAAACACCATATATTTT,TRBJ1-3,NA,14,NA,TRBV7-9
CASSSRAAGTSTGELFF,TGCGCCAGCAGCTCCAGGGCCGCCGGGACGTCTACCGGGGAGCTGTTTTTT,TRBJ2-2,NA,17,NA,TRBV5-1
CASSFLAGEFSYNEQFF,TGTGCCAGCAGCTTTCTAGCGGGAGAGTTCTCCTACAATGAGCAGTTCTTC,TRBJ2-1,TRBD2,17,NA,TRBV5-5
CASSPWRGEYEQYF,TGTGCCAGCAGCCCGTGGCGGGGGGAATACGAGCAGTACTTC,TRBJ2-7,TRBD2,14,NA,TRBV11-2
CASKKGAGNTEAFF,TGTGCCAGTAAGAAGGGGGCAGGGAACACTGAAGCTTTCTTT,TRBJ1-1,TRBD1,14,few,TRBV19
CASSVSAGGRNEQFF,TGTGCCAGCAGCGTTTCAGCGGGAGGCAGGAATGAGCAGTTCTTC,TRBJ2-1,TRBD2,15,few,TRBV9
CASSSQSGRAGGELFF,TGTGCCAGCAGCTCACAAAGCGGGAGGGCCGGCGGGGAGCTGTTTTTT,TRBJ2-2,TRBD2,16,NA,TRBV7-3
CAWSVIQERREQFF,TGTGCCTGGAGTGTAATCCAGGAGAGACGGGAGCAGTTCTTC,TRBJ2-1,NA,14,NA,TRBV30
CASSEGGTAHYGYTF,TGTGCCAGCAGTGAAGGCGGGACAGCTCACTATGGCTACACCTTC,TRBJ1-2,TRBD1,15,NA,TRBV25-1
CASSEWLGSEQETQYF,TGTGCCAGCAGTGAATGGTTAGGCAGTGAACAAGAGACCCAGTACTTC,TRBJ2-5,NA,16,NA,TRBV25-1
CASSIAGADYEQYF,TGTGCCAGCAGCATTGCGGGGGCAGACTACGAGCAGTACTTC,TRBJ2-7,NA,14,few,TRBV9
CASSRQGYGNTIYF,TGCGCCAGCAGCCGCCAGGGTTATGGAAACACCATATATTTT,TRBJ1-3,NA,14,NA,TRBV4-3
CAGDRRTTEAFF,TGTGCCGGAGACAGGCGGACGACTGAAGCTTTCTTT,TRBJ1-1,NA,12,few,TRBV30
CASTYRENNYGYTF,TGTGCCAGCACCTACAGGGAGAATAACTATGGCTACACCTTC,TRBJ1-2,NA,14,NA,TRBV28
CAAGRGNEQFF,TGTGCCGCAGGGCGGGGGAATGAGCAGTTCTTC,TRBJ2-1,TRBD2,11,NA,TRBV10-3
CASSSGRITDTQYF,TGTGCCAGCAGTTCCGGGCGGATCACAGATACGCAGTATTTT,TRBJ2-3,NA,14,NA,TRBV6-5
CASSAQDHTSGNTIYF,TGTGCCAGCAGCGCCCAGGACCATACCTCTGGAAACACCATATATTTT,TRBJ1-3,NA,16,NA,TRBV9
CASSESGDIQYF,TGCGCCAGCAGTGAGTCGGGCGACATTCAGTACTTC,TRBJ2-4,NA,12,NA,TRBV10-2
CASSTMVQGIGEAFF,TGTGCCAGCAGCACGATGGTCCAAGGAATTGGTGAAGCTTTCTTT,TRBJ1-1,NA,15,NA,TRBV6-5
CAWSMRWQTQYF,TGTGCCTGGAGTATGAGGTGGCAGACCCAGTACTTC,TRBJ2-5,NA,12,NA,TRBV30
CASSSGTLNQPQHF,TGTGCCAGCAGTTCTGGGACACTCAATCAGCCCCAGCATTTT,TRBJ1-5,NA,14,NA,TRBV27
CAWSLQGRRNQPQHF,TGTGCCTGGAGCTTACAGGGCCGGAGGAATCAGCCCCAGCATTTT,TRBJ1-5,NA,15,NA,TRBV30
CASSPGWGRQETQYF,TGTGCCAGCAGCCCAGGCTGGGGGCGGCAAGAGACCCAGTACTTC,TRBJ2-5,NA,15,NA,TRBV7-2
CASGVTDTQYF,TGTGCCAGTGGCGTCACAGATACGCAGTATTTT,TRBJ2-3,NA,11,NA,TRBV7-9
CASSHRGTGTYEQYF,TGTGCCAGCAGCCACCGGGGGACAGGGACCTACGAGCAGTACTTC,TRBJ2-7,TRBD1,15,NA,TRBV9
CASSSDINTEAFF,TGTGCCAGTAGTTCTGACATTAACACTGAAGCTTTCTTT,TRBJ1-1,NA,13,few,TRBV19
CASSTEQGVGEAFF,TGTGCCAGCAGTACAGAACAGGGGGTGGGTGAAGCTTTCTTT,TRBJ1-1,TRBD1,14,NA,TRBV6-5
CASSGGARGISTDTQYF,TGTGCCAGCAGTGGGGGGGCCAGGGGAATTAGCACAGATACGCAGTATTTT,TRBJ2-3,NA,17,few,TRBV25-1
CASSLASGRDEQYF,TGTGCCAGCAGCTTAGCGAGTGGTCGGGACGAGCAGTACTTC,TRBJ2-7,NA,14,NA,TRBV7-9
CAWSAESAQHF,TGTGCCTGGAGTGCCGAATCAGCCCAGCATTTT,TRBJ1-5,NA,11,NA,TRBV30
CASSLDFRVPIF,TGTGCCAGCAGCTTAGATTTCAGGGTCCCTATCTTC,TRBJ2-7,NA,12,once,TRBV7-9
CAIRGQETYGYTF,TGTGCCATCAGGGGACAGGAGACCTATGGCTACACCTTC,TRBJ1-2,TRBD1,13,NA,TRBV10-3
CASSFGVTYEQYF,TGTGCCAGCAGCTTCGGCGTAACCTACGAGCAGTACTTC,TRBJ2-7,NA,13,NA,TRBV7-6
CASSLRTSGSYEQYF,TGTGCCAGCAGTTTAAGGACTAGCGGGTCTTACGAGCAGTACTTC,TRBJ2-7,TRBD2,15,NA,TRBV27
CASSTSGQGYEQYF,TGCGCCAGCAGCACCTCGGGACAGGGATACGAGCAGTACTTC,TRBJ2-7,TRBD1,14,few,TRBV5-1
CASVSPMGNQPQHF,TGTGCCAGCGTAAGCCCGATGGGCAATCAGCCCCAGCATTTT,TRBJ1-5,NA,14,NA,TRBV28
CASSFSGTQYF,TGTGCCAGCAGCTTCTCGGGGACCCAGTACTTC,TRBJ2-5,NA,11,NA,TRBV6-5